This T cell receptor (beta chain) was identified during a study of blood T cell repertoires in COVID-19. Looking at the study overall: The cDNA or gDNA used as material had been derived from T cells, B-cell-depleted T cells, or PBMCs.

Germline CDR1 and CDR2: LNHDA and SQIVND (reference sequence). The CDR3 length is 13 residues. V lost 5 bases to trimming and J lost 4 bases, with 11 bases between them. The authors' processing: Amplifying reference gene primers gave estimates of nucleated cell counts. Some clones are missing from TCRdb's copy, which holds only in-frame ones; the method was immunoSEQ multiplex PCR. V, J and clone size are those of that table, while D and trimming were read from the DNA. This table holds more than 200,000 clones, 80% to 85% found once. The sequence was obtained from a woman aged 80 or over with COVID-19, enrolled during active disease. The chain couples TRBV19 to TRBJ1-1, with D tentatively TRBD1 (6 bases). What was sequenced was peripheral blood. CDR3: CASSSPGATEAFF. The DNA for the CDR3 is TGTGCCAGTAGTTCCCCAGGGGCCACTGAAGCTTTCTTT.